One and the same sample provided the 8 T cell receptor beta chains below, sequenced in a study of regulatory T cells in long-lasting Graves disease. Time point here: newly diagnosed GD, antithyroid drugs for less than 3 months. PBMC-derived RNA was used for the TCR library. In building TCR beta libraries, iRepertoire HTBI primers were used together with Arm-PCR of CDR3 regions. TCRdb processed the multiplex PCR reads anew with MiXCR; each CDR3 protein has one entry. The sample lists about 400,000 distinct CDR3 sequences; 15% to 20% were seen once. These same records also appear under a second study, on T cells in Graves' hyperthyroidism and ophthalmopathy.

Material: peripheral blood mononuclear cells (PBMCs), obtained at new diagnosis, from a patient treated with antithyroid drugs. The receptors were gathered from a woman younger than 30 with Graves disease.

Many counts were recorded for this clonotype. The genes are TRBV2 and TRBJ2-1; 8 bases are a match to TRBD2. The CDR3 has 15 residues. The germline gives CDR1 SNHLY, CDR2 FYNNEI. V trimming: 3 bases; J trimming: 12 bases; junction bases outside the gene matches: 13. The CDR3 DNA follows: TGTGCCAGCAGTGACGCCCCGGGGGGGCGGGGTGGGCAGTTCTTC. Its protein is CASSDAPGGRGGQFF.

This clonotype has more than one count but fewer than ten. The rearrangement joins TRBV24-1 to TRBJ2-2; D is unclear. V was clipped by 9 bases and J by 5 bases, with 9 bases between them. Germline V CDR1 and CDR2: KGHDR, SFDVKD. The CDR3 consists of 12 residues. Written as DNA, the CDR3 is TGTGCCACCCAGAGCGAAACCGGGGAGCTGTTTTTT. Protein: CATQSETGELFF.

This clonotype occurred a few times. The J gene is TRBJ2-2, the V gene TRBV11-2; 10 nucleotides line up with TRBD2. The germline CDR1 and CDR2 sequences are SGHAT and FQNNGV. Trimming took 5 bases from V and 4 from J; bases not matched to a gene: 7. This CDR3 has 16 amino acids. The CDR3 here is CASSDSGRRVTGELFF. The CDR3 region has the DNA TGTGCCAGCAGCGATAGCGGGAGGAGGGTCACCGGGGAGCTGTTTTTT.

This sequence joins TRBV3-1 and TRBJ1-2; D remains unclear. This CDR3 spans 15 amino acids. Germline loops: CDR1 LGHDT, CDR2 YNNKEL (reference sequence). Trimming took 0 bases from V and 5 from J, leaving 13 bases between them. CDR3 region: CASSQDEGGKYGYTF. Written as DNA, the CDR3 is TGTGCCAGCAGCCAAGATGAGGGTGGGAAATATGGCTACACCTTC.

This clonotype was seen many times. The genes are TRBV11-2 and TRBJ1-1; D possibly corresponds to TRBD1 (5 bases). The CDR3 covers 17 residues. The V and J ends lost 1 base and 3 bases respectively, with 18 bases between them. Germline V CDR1 and CDR2: SGHAT, FQNNGV. The CDR3 spells CASSLVLQGGRDTEAFF. In DNA, the CDR3 is TGTGCCAGCAGCTTAGTCCTCCAGGGAGGAAGGGACACTGAAGCTTTCTTT.

The chain couples TRBV29-1 to TRBJ2-2, with 8 bases lining up with TRBD2. Germline CDR1 is SQVTM and CDR2 is ANQGSEA. This CDR3 is 14 amino acids long. Trimming removed 3 bases from V and 3 bases from J; junction bases left unmatched: 3. CDR3 nucleotides: TGCAGCGTTGAGGCGGGAGGCTACACCGGGGAGCTGTTTTTT. Amino acid sequence: CSVEAGGYTGELFF.

This clonotype was recorded a few times. The V and J genes are TRBV11-2 and TRBJ1-1; TRBD1 matches 9 bases. Germline V gives CDR1 SGHAT, CDR2 FQNNGV. V lost 5 bases, J lost 2 bases, and 6 bases stayed unmatched. CDR3 length equals 15 residues. This CDR3 is CASSAQGAGNTEAFF. CDR3 DNA sequence: TGTGCCAGCAGCGCACAGGGGGCAGGAAACACTGAAGCTTTCTTT. Looking up the rest from reference TRBV11-2 and TRBJ1-1 gives the full variable domain: EAGVAQSPRYKIIEKRQSVAFWCNPISGHATLYWYQQILGQGPKLLIQFQNNGVVDDSQLPKDRFSAERLKGVDSTLKIQPAKLEDSAVYLCASSAQGAGNTEAFFGQGTRLTVV.

The chain has TRBV5-1 and TRBJ2-5, with TRBD2 matching 8 bases. The germline V gene has CDR1 SGHRS and CDR2 YFSETQ. This CDR3 is built from 17 residues. V shed 3 bases, J shed 1 base, and the junction held 11 bases outside the gene matches. The CDR3 DNA sequence: TGCGCCAGCAGCTCTACCCCGGGACTAGAGTTCCAAGAGACCCAGTACTTC. Translation: CASSSTPGLEFQETQYF. Drawing the rest from reference TRBV5-1 and TRBJ2-5, the complete variable domain is KAGVTQTPRYLIKTRGQQVTLSCSPISGHRSVSWYQQTPGQGLQFLFEYFSETQRNKGNFPGRFSGRQFSNSRSEMNVSTLELGDSALYLCASSSTPGLEFQETQYFGPGTRLLVL.